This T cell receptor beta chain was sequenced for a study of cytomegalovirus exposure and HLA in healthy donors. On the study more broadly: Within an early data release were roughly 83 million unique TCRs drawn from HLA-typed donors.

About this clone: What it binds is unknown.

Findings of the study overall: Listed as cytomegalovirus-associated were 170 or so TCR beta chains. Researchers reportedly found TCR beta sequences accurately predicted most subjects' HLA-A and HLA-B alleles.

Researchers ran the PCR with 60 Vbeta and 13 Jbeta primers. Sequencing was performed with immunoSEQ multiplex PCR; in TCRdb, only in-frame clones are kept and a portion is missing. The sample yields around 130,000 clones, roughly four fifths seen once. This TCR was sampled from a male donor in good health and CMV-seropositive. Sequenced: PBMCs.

The CDR3 nucleotides read TGTGCCAGCAGCTTAGATGCGTATATGAACACTGAAGCTTTCTTT. This translates into CASSLDAYMNTEAFF. The gene calls are TRBV11-2 and TRBJ1-1; no clear D. Germline CDR1 reads SGHAT; CDR2 reads FQNNGV. Trimming pared 0 bases from V and 0 bases from J, leaving 8 bases between. The CDR3 spans 15 residues.